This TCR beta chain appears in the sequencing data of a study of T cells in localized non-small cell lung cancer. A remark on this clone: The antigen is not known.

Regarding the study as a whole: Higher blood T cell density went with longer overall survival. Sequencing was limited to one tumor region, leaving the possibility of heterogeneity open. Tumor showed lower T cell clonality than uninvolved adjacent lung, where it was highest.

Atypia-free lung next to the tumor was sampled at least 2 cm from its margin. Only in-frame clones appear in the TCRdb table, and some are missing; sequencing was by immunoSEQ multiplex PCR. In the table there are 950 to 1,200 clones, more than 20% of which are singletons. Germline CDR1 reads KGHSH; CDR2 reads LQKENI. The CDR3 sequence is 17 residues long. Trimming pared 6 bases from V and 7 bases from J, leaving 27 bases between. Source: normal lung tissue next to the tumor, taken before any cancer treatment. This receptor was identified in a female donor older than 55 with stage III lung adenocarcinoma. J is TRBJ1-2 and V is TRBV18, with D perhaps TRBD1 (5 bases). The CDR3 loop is CASSLDSIILASGGYTF. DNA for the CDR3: TGTGCCAGCTCGCTCGACAGTATAATACTCGCGAGCGGTGGCTACACCTTC.